This passage covers 19 T cell receptor beta chains from one sample sequenced in a study of blood T cells in healthy people across ages. Combining a sample-barcoded 5' primer with a J-beta primer mix, a second PCR ran for about 7 to 12 cycles. TCRdb fed the 5' RACE reads into MiXCR, producing one record per CDR3 protein. The repertoire includes hundreds of thousands of distinct CDR3 sequences, approximately 25% of them detected once, and 9.4% sits in the top ten. The same specimen was also included in a second study, on T cells of mothers and their children.

The specimen sequenced was blood. These receptors were collected from a boy younger than 18 in good health.

This chain connects TRBV2 to TRBJ2-5; D unresolved. CDR1 SNHLY and CDR2 FYNNEI come from the germline V gene. The CDR3 has 14 amino acids. Trimming took off 4 bases at V and 4 bases at J, with 13 bases between the two ends. The CDR3 loop reads CASSGEVYGETQYF. The CDR3 DNA reads TGTGCCAGCAGTGGAGAGGTTTATGGAGAGACCCAGTACTTC.

V gene TRBV7-2 combines with J gene TRBJ2-1, with 7 bases aligning to TRBD2. The CDR3 extends over 14 amino acids. CDR1 and CDR2 from the germline V gene are SGHTA and FQGNSA. With V trimmed by 6 bases and J by 9 bases, 11 bases remained unmatched. DNA of the CDR3: TGTGCCAGCAGTCCGGGACTAACCCCGGGTGAGCAGTTCTTC. This translates into CASSPGLTPGEQFF. Supplemented by reference TRBV7-2 and TRBJ2-1, the full variable domain reads GAGVSQSPSNKVTEKGKDVELRCDPISGHTALYWYRQSLGQGLEFLIYFQGNSAPDKSGLPSDRFSAERTGGSVSTLTIQRTQQEDSAVYLCASSPGLTPGEQFFGPGTRLTVL.

This clonotype was recorded many times. The rearrangement links TRBV6-6 to TRBJ2-7; D is unclear. The CDR3 runs to 11 residues. The germline V gene encodes CDR1 MNHNY and CDR2 SVGAGI (reference sequence). The V and J ends lost 1 base and 7 bases respectively, with 5 bases between them. The CDR3 loop reads CASSYWGEQYF. The DNA of the CDR3 is TGTGCCAGCAGTTACTGGGGAGAGCAGTACTTC.

In its sample, this clonotype was seen a few times. The J gene is TRBJ2-5, the V gene TRBV6-2 or TRBV6-3; D may be TRBD1 (6 bases). The closer fit of TRBJ2-7 to the DNA end suggests the J call may be wrong. The germline gives CDR1 MNHEY, CDR2 SVGEGT. The CDR3 is 12 residues long. CDR3 DNA sequence: TGTGCCAGCACCCAGGGGACGTACGAGCAGTACTTC. Protein sequence: CASTQGTYEQYF.

This clonotype was seen a few times. This chain connects TRBV9 to TRBJ2-5; either TRBD1 or TRBD2 may fit D (6 bases each). The CDR3 is made up of 15 amino acids. Trimming cost V 0 bases and J 5 bases, with 14 bases left between them. CDR1 is SGDLS and CDR2 is YYNGEE in the germline V gene. The CDR3 region is CASSVVGGPGETQYF. The CDR3 DNA reads TGTGCCAGCAGCGTAGTTGGGGGGCCTGGGGAGACCCAGTACTTC.

This chain joins TRBV12-3 or TRBV12-4 and TRBJ2-5; D is tentatively TRBD1 or TRBD2 (9 bases each). Matching the DNA end better, TRBJ2-1 makes the J call doubtful. CDR3 size: 18 residues. CDR3 bases: TGTGCCAGCAGTCCGGGACAGGGCTATCTAGCGGGACTCAATGAGCAGTTCTTC. This encodes CASSPGQGYLAGLNEQFF.

This clonotype was detected ten times or more. This chain joins TRBV7-2 and TRBJ2-5; TRBD2 matches 11 bases. This CDR3 has 16 amino acids. The germline V gene encodes CDR1 SGHTA and CDR2 FQGNSA. Trimming at V came to 1 base and at J to 4 bases, leaving 5 bases not matched to a gene. In nucleotides, the CDR3 is TGTGCCAGCAGCTTAGTTAGCGGGGGGGCCGGAGAGACCCAGTACTTC. Translating gives CASSLVSGGAGETQYF.

The chain combines TRBV6-5 with TRBJ1-2; weak D call: TRBD1 (5 bases). V was trimmed by 5 bases and J by 3 bases, leaving 13 bases between them. Germline assignment: CDR1 MNHEY and CDR2 SVGAGI. The CDR3 totals 14 residues. This CDR3 is CASSDIGTYYGYTF. CDR3 nucleotides: TGTGCCAGCAGTGACATCGGGACCTACTATGGCTACACCTTC.

In its sample, this clonotype was seen many times. The chain has TRBV7-2 and TRBJ2-5; unclear D gene. CDR1 SGHTA and CDR2 FQGNSA come from the germline V gene. There are 14 residues in the CDR3. Trimming took off 1 base at V and 0 bases at J, with 6 bases between the two ends. The CDR3 sequence: CASSLGADQETQYF. DNA of the CDR3: TGTGCCAGCAGCTTAGGAGCTGACCAAGAGACCCAGTACTTC.

This rearrangement joins TRBV12-3 or TRBV12-4 to TRBJ2-5; D uncertain. This CDR3 has 14 amino acids. V was pared by 7 bases and J by 3 bases, with 15 bases between. The CDR3 is CASTQISVKETQYF. For the CDR3, the DNA is TGTGCCAGCACTCAAATCTCGGTTAAAGAGACCCAGTACTTC.

The sample holds a few counts of this clonotype. V gene TRBV6-2 or TRBV6-3 combines with J gene TRBJ2-5, with a weak D call TRBD2 (5 bases). The V end was cut by 2 bases, the J end by 0 bases, with 13 bases between. Germline CDR1 reads MNHEY; CDR2 reads SVGEGT. This CDR3 has 16 residues. Written as DNA, the CDR3 is TGTGCCAGCAGTTACCCACGGGGTGTATACCAAGAGACCCAGTACTTC. It translates to CASSYPRGVYQETQYF.

V usage is TRBV4-1 and J usage is TRBJ1-6; 7 bases align to TRBD1. The CDR3 length is 16 residues. Germline-derived CDR1 and CDR2 are MGHRA and YSYEKL. Germline trimming cut 2 bases from V and 4 bases from J; bases unmatched to any gene: 5. The CDR3 sequence: CASSQLDRSYNSPLHF. In DNA, the CDR3 is TGCGCCAGCAGCCAACTGGACAGGTCGTATAATTCACCCCTCCACTTT.

This clonotype was counted a few times. This chain links TRBV7-2 with TRBJ1-5; 7 positions match TRBD1. V lost 3 bases to trimming and J lost 7 bases; unmatched junction nucleotides: 9. Germline assignment: CDR1 SGHTA and CDR2 FQGNSA. This CDR3 is built from 15 residues. The CDR3 coding sequence is TGTGCCAGCAGCTTCCGACAGGGAGGGGAACAGCCCCAGCATTTT. Translation: CASSFRQGGEQPQHF.

This sequence joins TRBV7-9 and TRBJ2-5, with a tentative D call TRBD1 (6 bases). V was pared by 1 base and J by 4 bases, with 10 bases between. The CDR3 totals 14 residues. The germline V gene has CDR1 SEHNR and CDR2 FQNEAQ (reference sequence). CDR3 in amino acids: CASSLEQGRETQYF. CDR3 in DNA: TGTGCCAGCAGCTTAGAACAGGGTAGAGAGACCCAGTACTTC. Drawing the rest from reference TRBV7-9 and TRBJ2-5, the complete variable domain is DTGVSQNPRHKITKRGQNVTFRCDPISEHNRLYWYRQTLGQGPEFLTYFQNEAQLEKSRLLSDRFSAERPKGSFSTLEIQRTEQGDSAMYLCASSLEQGRETQYFGPGTRLLVL.

This clonotype appeared a few times. This chain uses TRBV20-1 with TRBJ2-5; no clear D gene. The germline gives CDR1 DFQATT, CDR2 SNEGSKA (reference sequence). Trimming left V 0 bases short and J 5 bases short, with 13 bases between. The CDR3 runs to 14 residues. This CDR3 is CSARDSSSSETQYF. In nucleotides, the CDR3 is TGCAGTGCTAGAGATAGTAGCTCTTCGGAGACCCAGTACTTC.

This clonotype has just a few counts. The rearrangement joins TRBV4-2 to TRBJ2-5, with 8 bases fitting TRBD2. Unmatched junction bases numbered 6, after V lost 4 bases and J lost 5 bases. The CDR3 contains 14 residues. Germline CDR1 and CDR2: LGHNA and YNFKEQ. Here the CDR3 reads CASSRIGGDETQYF. The CDR3 bases are TGTGCCAGCAGCCGCATCGGGGGGGACGAGACCCAGTACTTC.

The table lists this clonotype with a few counts. This chain uses TRBV10-3 with TRBJ2-6; TRBD2 might be the D (6 bases). V was pared by 5 bases and J by 4 bases, with 9 bases between. CDR3 size: 14 residues. Per the germline V gene, CDR1 is ENHRY and CDR2 is SYGVKD. CDR3: CAISKAGGANVLTF. The CDR3 bases are TGTGCCATCAGTAAGGCGGGGGGGGCCAACGTCCTGACTTTC.

This clonotype has more than one count but fewer than ten. The rearrangement links TRBV20-1 to TRBJ1-5, with 7 positions matching TRBD1. The CDR3 has 14 amino acids. Per germline, CDR1 DFQATT and CDR2 SNEGSKA (reference sequence). V lost 3 bases and J lost 6; bases outside the gene matches: 8. The chain's CDR3 is CSARDPRDSQPQHF. CDR3 nucleotide sequence: TGCAGTGCTAGGGATCCCCGGGACAGTCAGCCCCAGCATTTT.

This clonotype was detected only a few times. This chain uses TRBV2 with TRBJ2-5, with D uncertain. The CDR3 spans 12 residues. V was cut by 2 bases and J by 5 bases, with 6 bases left in between. Germline loops: CDR1 SNHLY, CDR2 FYNNEI. CDR3 sequence: CASSERPETQYF. The CDR3 bases are TGTGCCAGCAGTGAACGCCCTGAGACCCAGTACTTC.